The clone carrying this T cell receptor beta chain has just a few counts. Primers for the PCR totalled 60 Vbeta and 13 Jbeta. Generated by immunoSEQ multiplex PCR, the TCRdb table keeps only in-frame clones and is missing some. The data hold some 200,000 clones, with roughly 84% observed a single time. The data are from a study of cytomegalovirus exposure and HLA in healthy donors. This CDR3 spans 16 amino acids. The V gene's germline CDR1 is MGHRA and CDR2 YSYEKL. The ends lost 1 base at V and 2 bases at J; junction bases unmatched: 7. Sequences were obtained from PBMCs. The chain recombines TRBV4-1 with TRBJ2-5, with 7 bases identical to TRBD2. This receptor was obtained from a man aged 45-65 years in good health and CMV-seronegative. As DNA, the CDR3 is TGCGCCAGCAGCCAAGTCGCAGGGACTAAACAAGAGACCCAGTACTTC. Translation: CASSQVAGTKQETQYF.